A single sample is the source of the 5 T cell receptor beta chains below, sequenced in a study of tumor-infiltrating lymphocytes in localized non-small cell lung cancer (dated by TCRdb to about 2021). Libraries came from the immunoSEQ multiplex PCR assay. The immuneACCESS repertoire file appears here via TCRdb, limited to in-frame rearrangements. These files lack a portion of the clones; in checked studies, under half of the deficit traces to unresolved V genes, and the cause of the others is not known. The sample yields about 23,000 clones; 69% were counted once. The top ten clones comprise roughly 14% of the sample. The sample was lung tumor tissue. All receptors derive from a human donor with non-small cell lung cancer.

The V gene is TRBV2, the J gene TRBJ1-5, with a tentative D call TRBD1 (6 bases). V lost 5 bases and J lost 0, with 11 bases in between. This CDR3 is 15 amino acids long. The germline V gene has CDR1 SNHLY and CDR2 FYNNEI. The CDR3 spells CASSYRALSNQPQHF. The CDR3 DNA reads as TGTGCCAGCAGTTACAGGGCCCTTAGCAATCAGCCCCAGCATTTT.

As for this clone: The same CDR3 also results from other DNA sequences found in this sample. The rearrangement joins TRBV6-6 to TRBJ2-5; no clear D gene. The V and J ends lost 0 bases and 5 bases respectively, with 7 bases between them. From germline, CDR1 is MNHNY and CDR2 SVGAGI (reference sequence). The CDR3 is made up of 13 amino acids. The CDR3 loop reads CASSYSGWETQYF. The CDR3, as DNA: TGTGCCAGCAGTTACTCTGGGTGGGAGACCCAGTACTTC.

This chain uses TRBV2 with TRBJ2-5, with D perhaps matching TRBD2 (7 bases). CDR3 length: 15 amino acids. Germline values: CDR1 SNHLY, CDR2 FYNNEI. The V end lost 1 base, the J end lost 5 bases, and 14 bases lay between the germline ends. The DNA of the CDR3 is TGTGCCAGCAGTGAAGGTCGGGGGGCAGGGGAGACCCAGTACTTC. This gives the protein CASSEGRGAGETQYF.

J is TRBJ1-2 and V is TRBV19, with 8 bases lining up with TRBD1. Germline CDR1 is LNHDA and CDR2 is SQIVND (reference sequence). V lost 6 bases to trimming and J lost 4 bases; unmatched junction nucleotides: 10. There are 15 residues in the CDR3. The CDR3 here is CASRPFRGRPYGYTF. CDR3 DNA sequence: TGTGCCAGTAGGCCCTTCAGGGGGCGCCCCTATGGCTACACCTTC.

Within the sample, this clone is medium-sized. The gene calls are TRBV7-9 and TRBJ1-1; D might be TRBD1 (6 bases). The CDR3 contains 15 residues. V was clipped by 4 bases and J by 0 bases, with 12 bases between them. Germline loops: CDR1 SEHNR, CDR2 FQNEAQ (reference sequence). Here the CDR3 reads CASSSGGRMNTEAFF. Here the CDR3 DNA reads TGTGCCAGCAGCTCGGGGGGGCGAATGAACACTGAAGCTTTCTTT.